A single sample gave rise to the 13 T cell receptor beta chains below, sequenced in a study of T cells in Graves' hyperthyroidism and ophthalmopathy. TCR beta CDR3 sequences were amplified from RNA transcripts. Carried out on the TCR CDR3, a first-round RT-PCR used the HTBI primer set. Each CDR3 protein is one row after TCRdb ran MiXCR on the multiplex PCR reads. The sample records 700,000 or so distinct CDR3 sequences, roughly 17% being singletons. The sequenced sample consisted of blood. The receptors were sampled from a man aged 18 to 30 with Graves' hyperthyroidism.

At least ten counts were recorded for this clonotype. The rearrangement joins TRBV7-9 to TRBJ1-1; TRBD1 might be the D (5 bases). Germline V lookup: CDR1 SEHNR, CDR2 FQNEAQ (reference sequence). V dropped 2 bases and J dropped 7 bases, with 14 bases sitting between them. This CDR3 has 14 residues. This CDR3 is CASSLRGTLNEAFF. The DNA of the CDR3 is TGTGCCAGCAGCTTAAGGGGTACCCTAAATGAAGCTTTCTTT.

This clonotype came up a few times. This chain uses TRBV5-8 with TRBJ1-2; D unclear. Germline V CDR1 and CDR2: SGHTS, YDEGEE. This CDR3 has 15 amino acids. Trimming took off 4 bases at V and 0 bases at J, with 13 bases between the two ends. Written as DNA, the CDR3 is TGTGCCAGCAGCAACCTCGGACGGGCTAACTATGGCTACACCTTC. It specifies CASSNLGRANYGYTF.

This clonotype occurred many times. This rearrangement joins TRBV30 to TRBJ2-7; D gene unclear. The CDR3 contains 12 residues. V was trimmed by 1 base and J by 1 base, leaving 5 bases between them. Per the germline V gene, CDR1 is GTSNPN and CDR2 is SVGIG (reference sequence). CDR3 loop: CAWSGLSYEQYF. CDR3 bases: TGTGCCTGGAGTGGCCTTTCCTACGAGCAGTACTTC.

J is TRBJ1-6 and V is TRBV6-4; a possible D gene is TRBD1 (6 bases). The V and J ends lost 6 bases and 8 bases respectively, with 14 bases between them. The CDR3 runs to 14 residues. Germline-derived CDR1 and CDR2 are MRHNA and SNTAGT. CDR3: CASSETGFDSPLHF. For the CDR3, the DNA is TGTGCCAGCAGCGAAACAGGGTTTGATTCACCCCTCCACTTT.

V is TRBV7-9 and J is TRBJ1-6, with 9 bases aligning to TRBD1. The CDR3 runs to 14 residues. Germline V CDR1 and CDR2: SEHNR, FQNEAQ (reference sequence). Losses at the gene ends were 5 bases for V and 11 bases for J; bases not matched to a gene: 7. Written as DNA, the CDR3 is TGTGCCAGCAGCCCTGGACAGGGGCCGGCACCCCTCCACTTT. Its translation: CASSPGQGPAPLHF.

V gene TRBV19 combines with J gene TRBJ2-1; 7 bases line up with TRBD2. This CDR3 is 14 amino acids long. J was trimmed by 12 bases and V by 6 bases; bases with no gene match: 14. Per the germline V gene, CDR1 is LNHDA and CDR2 is SQIVND (reference sequence). CDR3 nucleotides: TGTGCCAGTAGCCTCGGCACTAGCGCGAGGGCGCAGTTCTTC. Its translation is CASSLGTSARAQFF.

This chain links TRBV4-1 with TRBJ1-2; the D gene is possibly TRBD1 (6 bases). Germline V CDR1 and CDR2: MGHRA, YSYEKL. The CDR3 has 15 residues. V was trimmed by 3 bases and J by 0 bases, leaving 11 bases between them. CDR3 nucleotide sequence: TGCGCCAGCAGCCAGACAGGCGACGCTAACTATGGCTACACCTTC. This sequence encodes CASSQTGDANYGYTF.

The J gene is TRBJ2-2, the V gene TRBV6-1; maybe TRBD1 (6 bases). Trimming left V 8 bases short and J 3 bases short, with 13 bases between. This CDR3 contains 14 residues. Germline CDR1 and CDR2: MNHNS and SASEGT. The CDR3 region is CASARDIHTGELFF. CDR3 bases: TGTGCCAGCGCTAGGGACATCCACACCGGGGAGCTGTTTTTT.

The chain joins TRBV6-1 to TRBJ2-2; no clear D gene. The CDR3 has 14 amino acids. Looked up from germline, CDR1 is MNHNS and CDR2 is SASEGT. V was trimmed by 7 bases and J by 7 bases, leaving 16 bases between them. This chain's CDR3 is CASNLVLGSGELFF. The CDR3 DNA sequence: TGTGCCAGCAACCTTGTCCTCGGCAGCGGGGAGCTGTTTTTT.

This clonotype was seen a few times. V usage is TRBV7-8 and J usage is TRBJ2-7; D might be TRBD1 (6 bases). This CDR3 spans 11 amino acids. CDR1 and CDR2 from the germline V gene are SGHVS and FQNEAQ. With 3 bases removed from V and 7 bases from J, the gap between germline ends came to 7 bases. In nucleotides, the CDR3 is TGTGCCAGCAGCTTCCAGGGGGAGCAGTACTTC. It codes for CASSFQGEQYF.

The DNA of the CDR3 is TGTGCCAGCAGGCAGCGGGGAGGGGAGCAGTACTTC. Translation gives CASRQRGGEQYF. The chain links TRBV27 to TRBJ2-7, with TRBD2 matching 7 bases. The V segment lost 6 bases and the J segment 7 bases; nucleotides outside the gene matches: 6. Germline V gene data show CDR1 as MNHEY and CDR2 as SMNVEV (reference sequence). This CDR3 is built from 12 residues.

This clonotype occurred many times. The rearrangement uses TRBV3-1 and TRBJ2-3; 7 bases are a match to TRBD2. V lost 4 bases and J lost 0; bases outside the gene matches: 4. This CDR3 is built from 15 residues. Germline-derived CDR1 and CDR2 are LGHDT and YNNKEL (reference sequence). CDR3 nucleotides: TGTGCCAGCAGCCCATGGGGACTAAGCACAGATACGCAGTATTTT. This translates into CASSPWGLSTDTQYF.

The CDR3 protein is CSATPRQSYYEQYF. CDR3 bases: TGCAGTGCCACCCCTCGACAGAGCTATTACGAGCAGTACTTC. The J gene is TRBJ2-7, the V gene TRBV20-1, with D possibly matching TRBD1 (5 bases). The V end lost 6 bases, the J end lost 4 bases, and 19 bases lay between the germline ends. The CDR3 has 14 amino acids. CDR1 DFQATT and CDR2 SNEGSKA come from the germline V gene (reference sequence).